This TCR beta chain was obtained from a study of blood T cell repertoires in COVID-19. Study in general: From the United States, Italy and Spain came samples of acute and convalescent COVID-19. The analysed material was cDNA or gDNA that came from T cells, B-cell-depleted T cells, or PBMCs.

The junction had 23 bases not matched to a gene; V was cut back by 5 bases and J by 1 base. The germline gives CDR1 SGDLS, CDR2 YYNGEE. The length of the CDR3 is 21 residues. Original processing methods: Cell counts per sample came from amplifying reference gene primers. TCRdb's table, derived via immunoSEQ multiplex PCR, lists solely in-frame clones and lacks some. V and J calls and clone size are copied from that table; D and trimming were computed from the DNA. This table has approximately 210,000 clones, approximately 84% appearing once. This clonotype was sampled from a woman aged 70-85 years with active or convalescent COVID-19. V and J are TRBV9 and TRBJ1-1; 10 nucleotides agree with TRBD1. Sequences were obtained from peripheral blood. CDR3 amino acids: CASSPLARTGGGSPSNTEAFF. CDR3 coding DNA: TGTGCCAGCAGTCCCCTTGCTAGGACAGGGGGAGGTAGCCCTTCGAACACTGAAGCTTTCTTT. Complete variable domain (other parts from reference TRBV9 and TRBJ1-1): DSGVTQTPKHLITATGQRVTLRCSPRSGDLSVYWYQQSLDQGLQFLIQYYNGEERAKGNILERFSAQQFPDLHSELNLSSLELGDSALYFCASSPLARTGGGSPSNTEAFFGQGTRLTVV.